A selection of T cell receptor beta chains follows, all from one sample in a study of blood T cell repertoires in COVID-19. TCRdb's table, derived via immunoSEQ multiplex PCR, lists solely in-frame clones and lacks some. The top ten clones hold over 2% of a sample with about 280,000 clones, around 90% of them seen once. The sequencing sample was made of peripheral blood. The receptors shown here come from a woman aged 45-65 years who had recovered from COVID-19. The CDR3 runs from the conserved cysteine through the conserved F or W. A D gene is named only where the DNA matches it firmly. Clone size is given for some rows only: seen once, a few or many times, or a class if the clone is expanded.

d_call,j_call,v_call,clone_size,cdr3_aa,cdr3_nt
.,TRBJ1-4,TRBV30,.,CAWSPRRSTNEKLFF,TGTGCCTGGAGTCCCCGCAGATCAACTAATGAAAAACTGTTTTTT
.,TRBJ2-4,TRBV5-6,.,CASSLDQSNIQYF,TGTGCCAGCAGCTTGGATCAATCAAACATTCAGTACTTC
TRBD1,TRBJ1-2,TRBV28,.,CASRRLGQGYGYTF,TGTGCCAGCAGACGGCTGGGACAGGGGTACGGCTACACCTTC
.,TRBJ2-4,TRBV4-3,.,CASSQEGAGTIQYF,TGCGCCAGCAGCCAAGAAGGCGCGGGGACCATTCAGTACTTC
.,TRBJ2-2,TRBV7-6,.,CASSLRGVNGGPGELFF,TGTGCCAGCAGCTTACGTGGCGTGAACGGTGGGCCCGGGGAGCTGTTTTTT
.,TRBJ1-3,TRBV28,.,CASSPGIMPGNTIYF,TGTGCCAGCAGTCCAGGGATTATGCCTGGAAACACCATATATTTT
TRBD2,TRBJ2-3,TRBV19,.,CASSPAGGPTDTQYF,TGTGCCAGTAGCCCCGCGGGGGGCCCTACCGATACGCAGTATTTT
TRBD2,TRBJ2-2,TRBV7-8,.,CASSLARRLAGSRTGELFF,TGTGCCAGCAGCTTAGCGCGCCGACTAGCCGGTTCAAGGACCGGGGAGCTGTTTTTT
.,TRBJ1-1,TRBV30,few,CAWRGHREAFF,TGTGCCTGGAGGGGGCACAGGGAAGCTTTCTTT
.,TRBJ2-3,TRBV29-1,.,CSVDASHPQYF,TGCAGCGTTGACGCGTCGCATCCGCAGTATTTT
TRBD2,TRBJ2-7,TRBV2,.,CASSDLGGETSYEQYF,TGTGCCAGCAGTGACCTCGGGGGGGAGACTTCCTACGAGCAGTACTTC